This T cell receptor (beta chain) was profiled in a study of cytomegalovirus exposure and HLA in healthy donors. Study context: In terms of ancestry, the Caucasian-associated cluster contained roughly 80% of the 300 to 400 genotyped donors. General study findings and limits: Upon later analysis, TCR association rates were observed to vary by HLA locus, being highest for DRB1 and lowest for HLA-C. Through in vitro validation, three CMV-associated chains were shown to be specific for CMV antigens.

Regarding this clone: Its specificity is not known.

A multiplex PCR was run with 60 Vbeta primers and 13 Jbeta primers. Authors' data handling: An analysis performed later counted roughly 79 million unique TCR beta chains (approximately 10 million of them shared). The repertoire was sequenced with immunoSEQ multiplex PCR; TCRdb's copy has only in-frame clones and lacks some. That table supplies the V and J calls and clone size; D and trimming were determined from the DNA. The repertoire holds around 130,000 clones, with approximately 85% as singletons. The CDR3 is made up of 14 amino acids. The germline gives CDR1 MNHEY, CDR2 SVGAGI. Trimming pared 3 bases from V and 11 bases from J, leaving 19 bases between.

Sequences were obtained from PBMCs. This receptor was identified in a boy between 10 and 17 years old in good health and CMV-seronegative. The rearrangement uses TRBV6-5 and TRBJ1-1; D not resolved. CDR3 sequence (DNA): TGTGCCAGCAGTTATCGTGGTTCGGGAGTTATGGCTTTCTTT. Translated, it gives CASSYRGSGVMAFF.